This T cell receptor beta chain is drawn from a study of blood T cells in healthy people across ages. Study-level results: Age advanced and TCR beta diversity per million T cells fell, roughly linearly.

Sample-barcoded 5' priming and a J-beta primer mix drove a second PCR of roughly 6 to 12 cycles. Each cDNA molecule received a tag from a template-switch adaptor that had 12 random nucleotides. TCRdb passed the 5' RACE reads through MiXCR, listing each CDR3 protein once. The sample holds 600,000 or so distinct CDR3 sequences, 25% to 30% seen once. Details on this clonotype: Its target is not known.

CDR1 and CDR2 from the germline V gene are LNHDA and SQIVND (reference sequence). The CDR3 is made up of 15 amino acids. The receptor comes from a woman older than 75 in good health. J is TRBJ2-5 and V is TRBV19; 8 bases line up with TRBD2. The J call could be wrong; TRBJ2-7 is a better fit for the DNA end. The sequenced sample was blood. CDR3 in amino acids: CASSIGTSGGYEQYF. The CDR3 bases are TGTGCCAGTAGTATAGGTACTAGCGGAGGCTACGAGCAGTACTTC.